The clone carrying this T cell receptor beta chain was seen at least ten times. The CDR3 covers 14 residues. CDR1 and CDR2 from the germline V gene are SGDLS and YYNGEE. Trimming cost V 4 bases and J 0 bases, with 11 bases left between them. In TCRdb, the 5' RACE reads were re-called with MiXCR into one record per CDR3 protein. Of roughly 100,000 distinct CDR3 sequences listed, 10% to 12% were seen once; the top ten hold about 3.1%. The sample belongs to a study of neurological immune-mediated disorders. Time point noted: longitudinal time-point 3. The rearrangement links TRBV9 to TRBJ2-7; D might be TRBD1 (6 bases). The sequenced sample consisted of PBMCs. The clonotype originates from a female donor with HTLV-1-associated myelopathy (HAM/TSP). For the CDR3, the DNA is TGTGCCAGCAGCCCCGAGGGGGTCTCCTACGAGCAGTACTTC. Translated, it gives CASSPEGVSYEQYF.